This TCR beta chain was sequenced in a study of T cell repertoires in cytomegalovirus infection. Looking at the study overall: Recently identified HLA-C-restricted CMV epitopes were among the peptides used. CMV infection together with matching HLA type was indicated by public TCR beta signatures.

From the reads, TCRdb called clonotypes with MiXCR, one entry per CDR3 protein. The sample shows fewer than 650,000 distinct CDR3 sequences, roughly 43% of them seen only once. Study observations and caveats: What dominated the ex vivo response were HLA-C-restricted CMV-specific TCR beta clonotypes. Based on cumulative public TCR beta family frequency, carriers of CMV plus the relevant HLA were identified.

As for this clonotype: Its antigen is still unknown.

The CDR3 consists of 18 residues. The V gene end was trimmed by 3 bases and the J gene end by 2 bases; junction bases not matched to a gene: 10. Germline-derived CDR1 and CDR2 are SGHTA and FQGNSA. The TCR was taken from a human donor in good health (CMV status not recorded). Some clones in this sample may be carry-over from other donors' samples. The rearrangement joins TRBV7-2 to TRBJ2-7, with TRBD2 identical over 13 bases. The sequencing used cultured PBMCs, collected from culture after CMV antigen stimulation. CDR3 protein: CASSFRGGTSGVTYEQYF. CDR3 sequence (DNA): TGTGCCAGCAGCTTTAGGGGCGGGACTAGCGGGGTTACCTACGAGCAGTACTTC.